The sequence of this T cell receptor beta chain was determined in a study of blood T cell repertoires in COVID-19 (TCRdb year 2020). For the study in its entirety: The collaborator samples originated in the United States, Italy and Spain and spanned the acute and convalescent phases of COVID-19. The repertoires were made available in a free public database intended to serve as a resource for research on the immune response to SARS-CoV-2. The sample metadata nearly always contained a de-identified subject ID, COVID-19 status, age in years and sex. The material from the prospective study consisted of cDNA or gDNA derived from T cells, B-cell-depleted T cells, or PBMCs. Where available, HLA class I and class II types were taken from metadata supplied by the sample provider and were not determined by assay-based typing. The samples were drawn from the first 160 participants of the ongoing ImmuneRACE study and from 950 to 1,500 subjects provided by 6 global collaborators. Deeply sampled blood TCRbeta repertoires from subjects exposed to, actively infected with, or recovered from COVID-19 were included in the dataset. Overall study outcomes, separate from this receptor: How much clinical and demographic metadata was included differed by source and by participant, and the metadata was provided uncurated.

As regards this clone: The target of this receptor is not known. There are no base qualities to consult, and no much larger clone falls within one base.

In Seattle, one collaborating source enrolled patients while the infection was active and tracked those patients longitudinally over the course of disease. Each collaborating institution followed its own protocols to collect whole blood in K2EDTA tubes. Collaborator samples were shipped for TCRbeta analysis as frozen whole blood, isolated PBMCs, or DNA extracted from either sample type. Its CDR3 holds 14 amino acids, cysteine through phenylalanine. The read is trimmed to its CDR3 DNA, 42 bases read in frame from base 1. V is clipped by 6 bases and J by 10 bases, and the sequence between their germline boundaries is 18 bases long. CDR1 and CDR2 were assigned from the germline V gene (reference sequence) as LNHDA and SQIVND. TCRbeta CDR3 regions were amplified from genomic DNA by means of the immunoSEQ Assay, a bias-controlled multiplex PCR. As for how the authors treated the data: Within the assay, amplification of reference gene primers was used to estimate how many nucleated cells each sample contained. Sequence reads were collapsed and filtered to measure the absolute abundance of every unique TCRbeta CDR3 rearrangement. Productive Simpson clonality was computed per sample as the square root of Simpson's diversity index over productive rearrangements. Imported from immuneACCESS, the table was reduced by TCRdb to in-frame sequences with V and J called. These copies leave out some clones; in studies compared against another copy, an unresolved V gene accounts for under half, and the cause of the remainder is not known. Clone size and V and J calls were adopted from that table, with D and trimming inferred from the DNA. The table for this sample lists 450,000 or so clones; 80% to 90% of them were counted only once. The top ten clonotypes cover roughly 0.78% of the sample.

The clonotype comes from a man between 18 and 35 years old with COVID-19, enrolled during active disease. This sequence uses TRBV19 and TRBJ1-4, with TRBD1 as a weak D call on 5 bases. Sequencing used peripheral blood. The CDR3 region: CASRRDSALGKLFF. The nucleotide sequence reads TGTGCCAGTAGGCGGGACTCAGCTTTGGGAAAACTGTTTTTT.